This is a list of T cell receptor beta chains from one sample in a study of OX40 agonist ivuxolimab in advanced cancers. Using immunoSEQ multiplex PCR, the repertoire was profiled, and TCRdb retains in-frame clones only, with some absent. The sample shows 77,000 or so clones, 90% to 95% of them seen only once. Sample: CD4+ or CD8+ T cells sorted from blood, taken in a trial of the OX40 agonist ivuxolimab. These receptors were collected from an adult with an advanced solid tumor such as melanoma, head and neck, liver or kidney cancer. Both conserved end residues are part of each CDR3. The D gene is left open where the match is weak. Clone size, where shown, is once, few, many, or a class for clones that have expanded.

>once|TRBV19|TRBD1|TRBJ1-2
CASSSGTGSEQSYTF
TGTGCCAGTAGTTCTGGGACAGGTTCGGAGCAAAGCTACACCTTC
>once|TRBV5-1|NA|TRBJ2-7
CASSFGVSYEQYF
TGCGCCAGCAGCTTTGGGGTCTCCTACGAGCAGTACTTC
>once|TRBV2|TRBD2|TRBJ2-3
CASSAAGVPTDTQYF
TGTGCCAGCAGTGCAGCGGGGGTGCCCACAGATACGCAGTATTTT
>NA|TRBV10-3|TRBD1|TRBJ1-3
CAISRRQGGLSGNTIYF
TGTGCCATCTCTCGCCGGCAGGGGGGACTCTCTGGAAACACCATATATTTT
>NA|TRBV18|NA|TRBJ2-2
CASSPSGTGELFF
TGTGCCAGCTCCCCCAGCGGGACCGGGGAGCTGTTTTTT
>NA|TRBV2|NA|TRBJ1-2
CASSGVSWGRYTF
TGTGCCAGCAGTGGGGTTTCATGGGGTCGCTACACCTTC
>NA|TRBV7-9|NA|TRBJ1-4
CASSSRQINEKLFF
TGTGCCAGCAGCTCGAGACAGATTAATGAAAAACTGTTTTTT
>NA|TRBV25-1|NA|TRBJ2-7
CASSDVAGSDRSEQYF
TGTGCCAGCAGTGACGTCGCGGGCTCGGATCGCTCCGAGCAGTACTTC
>NA|TRBV6-5|TRBD1|TRBJ2-1
CASSPRGTGFFEQFF
TGTGCCAGCAGTCCGCGCGGGACAGGGTTTTTTGAGCAGTTCTTC
>NA|TRBV2|NA|TRBJ1-6
CASRRGVGNSPLHF
TGTGCCAGCAGACGAGGGGTGGGGAATTCACCCCTCCACTTT
>NA|TRBV27|NA|TRBJ2-1
CASSSALYNEQFF
TGTGCCAGCAGTTCAGCACTCTACAATGAGCAGTTCTTC
>NA|TRBV27|NA|TRBJ2-5
CASSFFPKETQYF
TGTGCCAGCAGTTTCTTCCCCAAAGAGACCCAGTACTTC
>once|TRBV4-3|NA|TRBJ2-3
CASSPHRALYEDTQYF
TGCGCCAGCAGTCCTCACCGGGCGTTGTACGAAGATACGCAGTATTTT
>once|TRBV19|NA|TRBJ1-3
CASRTAGGPGNTIYF
TGTGCCAGCCGCACCGCGGGGGGACCTGGAAACACCATATATTTT
>NA|TRBV10-3|NA|TRBJ1-5
CAISNAGTKVEEPQHF
TGTGCCATCAGTAATGCCGGGACTAAGGTCGAGGAGCCCCAGCATTTT
>few|TRBV6-5|TRBD1|TRBJ1-5
CASSNTGGGQPQHF
TGTGCCAGCAGTAATACAGGGGGCGGTCAGCCCCAGCATTTT
>NA|TRBV20-1|NA|TRBJ2-7
CSATPLSEQYF
TGCAGTGCAACACCCCTCTCGGAGCAGTACTTC
>NA|TRBV7-6|NA|TRBJ2-5
CASGRNEETQYF
TGTGCCAGCGGGAGGAACGAGGAGACCCAGTACTTC
>NA|TRBV5-8|TRBD2|TRBJ2-1
CASTDPGGMGLASYEQFF
TGTGCCAGCACCGACCCCGGAGGGATGGGACTAGCGTCGTATGAGCAGTTCTTC
>NA|TRBV20-1|NA|TRBJ2-7
CSASVGYEQYF
TGCAGTGCTAGTGTAGGCTACGAGCAGTACTTC
>NA|TRBV6-5|NA|TRBJ2-1
CASSYGQGSYNEQFF
TGTGCCAGCAGCTACGGCCAGGGGAGTTACAATGAGCAGTTCTTC
>NA|TRBV4-3|NA|TRBJ1-2
CASSHGTSSGYTF
TGCGCCAGCAGCCATGGGACATCGAGCGGCTACACCTTC
>NA|TRBV29-1|TRBD1|TRBJ1-5
CSVETGGLGNQPQHF
TGCAGCGTCGAGACAGGGGGTCTGGGCAATCAGCCCCAGCATTTT
>NA|TRBV5-5|NA|TRBJ1-6
CASSLNGYSPLHF
TGTGCCAGCAGCTTGAACGGGTATTCACCCCTCCACTTT
>NA|TRBV6-6|NA|TRBJ1-6
CASSSTDSPLHF
TGTGCCAGCAGTTCTACAGATTCACCCCTCCACTTT
>NA|TRBV7-6|TRBD1|TRBJ2-7
CASSLAGQGVDEQYF
TGTGCCAGCAGCTTAGCGGGACAGGGAGTCGACGAGCAGTACTTC
>NA|TRBV27|NA|TRBJ1-1
CASSLSQGRLNTEAFF
TGTGCCAGCAGTTTATCCCAGGGAAGGCTGAACACTGAAGCTTTCTTT
>NA|TRBV6-5|TRBD2|TRBJ2-3
CASSYGGSGTTQYF
TGTGCCAGCAGTTACGGGGGTAGCGGGACAACGCAGTATTTT
>NA|TRBV21-1|NA|TRBJ1-2
CASSGLCYRKTYGYTF
TGTGCCAGCAGTGGTCTCTGCTACAGAAAGACCTATGGCTACACCTTC
>NA|TRBV27|TRBD1|TRBJ1-5
CASSPFGTGIQPQHF
TGTGCCAGCAGTCCCTTCGGGACAGGGATTCAGCCCCAGCATTTT
>NA|TRBV4-3|NA|TRBJ2-7
CASSHRSGPGYEQYF
TGCGCCAGCAGCCATCGATCAGGCCCAGGTTACGAGCAGTACTTC
>NA|TRBV10-2|NA|TRBJ1-1
CASNQDPFSEAFF
TGCGCCAGCAATCAAGATCCTTTCTCTGAAGCTTTCTTT
>few|TRBV28|NA|TRBJ2-1
CASSLGGYEQFF
TGTGCCAGCAGTTTAGGGGGATATGAGCAGTTCTTC
>NA|TRBV28|NA|TRBJ1-1
CASSLAEVLTEAFF
TGTGCCAGCAGTTTAGCAGAGGTTCTCACTGAAGCTTTCTTT
>few|TRBV15|NA|TRBJ2-5
CATSRDPDLQETQYF
TGTGCCACCAGCAGAGATCCCGACCTTCAAGAGACCCAGTACTTC
>NA|TRBV10-3|NA|TRBJ2-5
CAISVGGGETQYF
TGTGCCATCAGTGTGGGGGGCGGGGAGACCCAGTACTTC
>NA|TRBV5-8|NA|TRBJ2-5
CASSLGQAIQETQYF
TGTGCCAGCAGCTTGGGACAGGCGATACAAGAGACCCAGTACTTC
>once|TRBV18|NA|TRBJ1-1
CASSPSRTNTEAFF
TGTGCCAGCTCGCCGTCGAGGACAAACACTGAAGCTTTCTTT
>NA|TRBV28|NA|TRBJ1-5
CASSTTLGNQPQHF
TGTGCCAGCAGTACAACCTTGGGCAATCAGCCCCAGCATTTT
>NA|TRBV19|TRBD2|TRBJ2-1
CASSIGVAGQFF
TGTGCCAGTAGTATAGGGGTAGCGGGGCAGTTCTTC
>NA|TRBV5-6|NA|TRBJ2-1
CASSTKTSYNEQFF
TGTGCCAGCAGCACAAAGACCTCCTACAATGAGCAGTTCTTC
>NA|TRBV18|NA|TRBJ1-5
CASSPGLGGNQPQHF
TGTGCCAGCTCTCCAGGGTTGGGTGGCAATCAGCCCCAGCATTTT
>once|TRBV6-1|TRBD2|TRBJ2-1
CASSEVSSGSYNEQFF
TGTGCCAGCAGTGAAGTATCTAGCGGATCCTACAATGAGCAGTTCTTC
>NA|TRBV6-6|NA|TRBJ2-2
CASSYGGPGGELFF
TGTGCCAGCAGTTACGGGGGGCCGGGCGGGGAGCTGTTTTTT
>NA|TRBV6-5|NA|TRBJ2-4
CASSYGGQVGNIQYF
TGTGCCAGCAGTTACGGCGGGCAGGTTGGAAACATTCAGTACTTC
>few|TRBV5-1|NA|TRBJ1-1
CASNAGQHGRNTEAFF
TGCGCCAGCAACGCGGGACAACACGGACGGAACACTGAAGCTTTCTTT
>NA|TRBV7-2|TRBD1|TRBJ2-3
CASSLQGADWVTQYF
TGTGCCAGCAGCTTACAGGGGGCAGACTGGGTGACGCAGTATTTT
>once|TRBV28|NA|TRBJ2-2
CASSFQRRGQRELFF
TGTGCCAGCAGTTTCCAAAGGAGGGGGCAGAGGGAGCTGTTTTTT
>few|TRBV19|NA|TRBJ1-5
CASRVGSFQPQHF
TGTGCCAGTAGAGTCGGGAGTTTTCAGCCCCAGCATTTT
>once|TRBV18|TRBD1|TRBJ2-2
CASSSNAGTGGAGELFF
TGTGCCAGCTCATCGAATGCCGGGACAGGGGGTGCCGGGGAGCTGTTTTTT
>once|TRBV7-2|NA|TRBJ2-5
CASSLSYSETQYF
TGTGCCAGCAGCTTATCTTATTCGGAGACCCAGTACTTC
>NA|TRBV28|NA|TRBJ2-4
CASSPNPGGIQYF
TGTGCCAGCAGCCCCAATCCGGGCGGCATTCAGTACTTC
>NA|TRBV11-2|TRBD2|TRBJ2-2
CASSPRSGGTGELFF
TGTGCCAGCAGCCCACGAAGCGGGGGGACCGGGGAGCTGTTTTTT